The rows below give T cell receptor beta chains drawn from one sample of a study of T cell responses to AZD1222 COVID-19 vaccine. Assay used: immunoSEQ multiplex PCR; TCRdb lists only in-frame clones, some missing. The sample holds more than 150,000 clones, about nine tenths seen once. The sample in question was peripheral blood, obtained after recovery from COVID-19. The source of these receptors is an adult who had recovered from COVID-19. CDR3s include the opening cysteine and the closing phenylalanine or tryptophan. D genes are given only for firm matches. Some rows have no size entry. The others give once, few or many, or a class for an expanded clone.

d_gene	v_gene	abundance	j_gene	CDR3aa	CDR3nt
-	TRBV28	-	TRBJ1-1	CASSFWSLRIAFF	TGTGCCAGCAGTTTTTGGTCATTAAGGATAGCTTTCTTT
-	TRBV4-3	-	TRBJ2-1	CASSQDLWRQARSYNEQFF	TGCGCCAGCAGCCAAGATCTCTGGCGGCAGGCCCGCTCCTACAATGAGCAGTTCTTC
-	TRBV6-5	-	TRBJ1-2	CATFHGRFYGYTF	TGTGCCACTTTTCACGGCAGATTCTATGGCTACACCTTC
TRBD1	TRBV28	-	TRBJ1-4	CASSLGRGQFNEKLFF	TGTGCCAGCAGTTTAGGCAGGGGGCAGTTTAATGAAAAACTGTTTTTT
-	TRBV15	-	TRBJ1-6	CATSRLMEGGLNSPLHF	TGTGCCACCAGCAGACTCATGGAGGGGGGCTTAAATTCACCCCTCCACTTT
-	TRBV5-1	-	TRBJ2-5	CASTILTGETQYF	TGCGCCAGCACCATACTGACGGGTGAGACCCAGTACTTC
TRBD1	TRBV5-1	-	TRBJ1-1	CASSLTLDNRGPNTEAFF	TGCGCCAGCAGCTTGACTTTAGACAACAGGGGACCGAACACTGAAGCTTTCTTT
TRBD2	TRBV5-6	-	TRBJ2-3	CASSPTGLAVTDTQYF	TGTGCCAGCAGCCCAACCGGACTAGCGGTCACAGATACGCAGTATTTT
-	TRBV2	-	TRBJ2-7	CASSERETAYEQYF	TGTGCCAGCAGTGAAAGGGAGACAGCCTACGAGCAGTACTTC
TRBD2	TRBV4-2	once	TRBJ2-3	CASSPRGVNTDTQYF	TGTGCCAGCAGCCCTCGGGGGGTTAACACAGATACGCAGTATTTT
-	TRBV19	many	TRBJ1-3	CASTNSGNTIYF	TGTGCCAGTACGAACTCTGGTAACACCATATATTTT
-	TRBV10-2	-	TRBJ1-5	CASSESGGPVSNQPQHF	TGCGCCAGCAGTGAGTCCGGGGGGCCCGTTAGCAATCAGCCCCAGCATTTT
-	TRBV27	medium-sized	TRBJ2-1	CASWDLYNEQFF	TGTGCCAGTTGGGATCTCTACAATGAGCAGTTCTTC